Shown below are 32 T cell receptor beta chains from a single sample sequenced in a study of tumor-infiltrating lymphocytes in primary liver carcinoma. Starting from around 0.45 ug of total RNA, TCR beta cDNA was produced with a primer in the constant region. Three rounds of nested multiplex PCR with slightly modified ARM-PCR produced TCR beta libraries. Both of the initial two PCR rounds ran for about 11 cycles and employed TRBV1-TRBV30 forward primers alongside a C-beta reverse primer. A single record per CDR3 protein comes from TCRdb applying MiXCR to the multiplex PCR reads. The table has 95,000 to 100,000 distinct CDR3 sequences, around two thirds seen once; the top ten hold approximately 12%. The approximately 20-31 mg bulk tissue piece was not sorted before simultaneous RNA and DNA extraction. The sample was liver tumor tissue from sampling region 2. Subset here: tumor region T2, inferior pole. These receptor sequences come from a woman aged 60-75 years with primary liver carcinoma and hepatitis B virus infection.

This clonotype has only one observation. This chain links TRBV4-1 with TRBJ2-5; tentative D call: TRBD2 (6 bases). This CDR3 contains 18 residues. Germline assignment: CDR1 MGHRA and CDR2 YSYEKL. Trimming took off 0 bases at V and 1 base at J, with 18 bases between the two ends. For the CDR3, the DNA is TGCGCCAGCAGCCAAGATCTGGGCCGCGGGGCGACCCAAGAGACCCAGTACTTC. Protein product: CASSQDLGRGATQETQYF.

The table lists this clonotype with many counts. The V call is TRBV5-6, the J call TRBJ2-5; D remains unclear. Trimming removed 1 base from V and 6 bases from J, with 7 bases in between. Germline V lookup: CDR1 SGHDT, CDR2 YYEEEE. The CDR3 is made up of 12 amino acids. CDR3 amino acids: CASSLSRKTQYF. CDR3 in DNA: TGTGCCAGCAGCTTGAGTCGAAAGACCCAGTACTTC. Complete variable domain (other parts from reference TRBV5-6 and TRBJ2-5): DAGVTQSPTHLIKTRGQQVTLRCSPKSGHDTVSWYQQALGQGPQFIFQYYEEEERQRGNFPDRFSGHQFPNYSSELNVNALLLGDSALYLCASSLSRKTQYFGPGTRLLVL.

As for this clonotype: Mismatch with germline at one junction end may stem from a read error. The chain employs TRBV11-2 and TRBJ2-5, with 9 bases matching TRBD2. The CDR3 sequence is 16 residues long. Germline CDR1 and CDR2: SGHAT and FQNNGV. Written as DNA, the CDR3 is TGTGCCAGCACCTACTCCCGTGGTAGCGGGAGAGGGACCAAGTACTTC. It specifies CASTYSRGSGRGTKYF.

The sample holds many counts of this clonotype. The CDR3 is CAIKRTDDTYEQYF. The CDR3 DNA sequence: TGTGCCATCAAGCGGACAGACGATACCTACGAGCAGTACTTC. This rearrangement joins TRBV10-3 to TRBJ2-7; maybe TRBD1 (6 bases). V was cut by 7 bases and J by 2 bases, with 15 bases left in between. Germline loops: CDR1 ENHRY, CDR2 SYGVKD. The CDR3 length is 14 residues.

Ten or more counts support this clonotype. V and J are TRBV12-3 or TRBV12-4 and TRBJ1-6; TRBD1 might be the D (6 bases). The CDR3 has 13 residues. V lost 4 bases and J lost 9, with 10 bases in between. CDR3 region: CASSSRGGSPLHF. In nucleotides, the CDR3 is TGTGCCAGCAGTTCGAGGGGGGGTTCACCCCTCCACTTT.

About this clonotype itself: One end of the junction fails to match germline, which may point to a read error. The CDR3 sequence is CASTQRGQTYEQYF. The CDR3 coding sequence is TGCGCCAGCACCCAACGCGGACAGACCTACGAGCAGTACTTC. The chain uses TRBV4-1 and TRBJ2-7; possible D gene TRBD1, 6 bases. This CDR3 spans 14 amino acids. Germline V gives CDR1 MGHRA, CDR2 YSYEKL.

Comments on this clonotype: A much larger clonotype is one base distant, so this may be a read error. The V and J genes are TRBV7-9 and TRBJ1-1; D uncertain. CDR1 SEHNR and CDR2 FQNEAQ come from the germline V gene (reference sequence). Trimming pared 5 bases from V and 4 bases from J, leaving 11 bases between. CDR3 length: 13 amino acids. The CDR3 DNA is TGTGCCAGCAGCAAAATAACGATCACTGAAGCTTTCTTT. Protein sequence: CASSKITITEAFF.

On this clonotype itself: At one end, the junction sequence differs from germline, possibly due to a read error. CDR3 amino acids: CAGSQEEGGSNTQYF. In DNA, the CDR3 is TGTGCCGGCAGCCAAGAGGAGGGGGGCTCAAATACGCAGTATTTT. This chain links TRBV4-2 with TRBJ2-3; either TRBD1 or TRBD2 may fit D (6 bases each). This CDR3 is 15 amino acids long. CDR1 is LGHNA and CDR2 is YNFKEQ in the germline V gene.

As for this clonotype: Its ends do not fully match the called genes, so a read error is possible. This rearrangement joins TRBV12-3 or TRBV12-4 to TRBJ1-5; D is unresolved. The CDR3 has 14 residues. CDR3 region: CASSIGGFHQPQHF. CDR3 sequence (DNA): TGTGCCAGCAGCATCGGCGGGTTCCATCAGCCCCAACATTTT.

The table lists this clonotype with many counts. The chain couples TRBV28 to TRBJ2-7, with 9 nucleotides matching TRBD1. CDR3 length equals 15 residues. Germline CDR1 MDHEN, CDR2 SYDVKM. V lost 8 bases and J lost 2; bases outside the gene matches: 10. The CDR3 DNA reads as TGTGCCAGCTGGCCGAGAGGGACAGGGACCTACGAGCAGTACTTC. It codes for CASWPRGTGTYEQYF.

Worth noting for this clonotype: Germline and junction disagree at one end, which may indicate a read error. J is TRBJ2-7 and V is TRBV13; 14 bases map to TRBD2. CDR3 length: 16 residues. Germline V lookup: CDR1 PRHDT, CDR2 FYEKMQ (reference sequence). The CDR3 sequence: CASSPDGTSGSPEQYF. The CDR3 DNA follows: TGTGCAAGCAGCCCAGACGGGACTAGCGGGAGTCCCGAGCAGTACTTC.

This chain links TRBV11-2 with TRBJ2-1; TRBD1 matches at 10 bases. CDR1 is SGHAT and CDR2 is FQNNGV in the germline V gene. The CDR3 spans 16 residues. The CDR3 DNA sequence: TGTGCGATCAGCGCTTTAGGGACAGGGGCCCACAATGAGCAGTTCTTC. Encoded protein: CAISALGTGAHNEQFF.

This clonotype has only a few counts. A much more abundant neighbour one base away suggests this may be a read error. This rearrangement joins TRBV5-6 to TRBJ2-3, with a tentative D call TRBD2 (7 bases). The CDR3 loop spans 16 amino acids. Germline V gives CDR1 SGHDT, CDR2 YYEEEE. CDR3 DNA: TGTGTCAGCAGCTTGGACAGCGGGACGGCCACAGATACGCAGTATTTT. It yields the protein CVSSLDSGTATDTQYF.

Note on this clonotype: A junction end diverges from the germline sequence, so it may reflect a read error. The chain uses TRBV6-5 and TRBJ2-4, with D possibly matching TRBD1 (6 bases). This CDR3 region has 17 residues. In germline, CDR1 is MNHEY, CDR2 SVGAGI. The CDR3 DNA follows: TGTGTCAGCAGTTTCCGTGGACAGACTTCAGCCAAAAACATTCGGTACTTC. Translated: CVSSFRGQTSAKNIRYF.

With regard to this clonotype: The CDR3 ends on some other residue instead of the conserved phenylalanine or tryptophan, so this is likely a read error. J is TRBJ2-1 and V is TRBV11-2, with TRBD2 identical over 7 bases. The CDR3 has 13 amino acids. The junction had 7 bases not matched to a gene; V was cut back by 4 bases and J by 10 bases. Looked up from germline, CDR1 is SGHAT and CDR2 is FQNNGV. This CDR3 is CASSWPSGAEQFL. As DNA, the CDR3 is TGTGCCAGCAGCTGGCCCAGCGGGGCAGAGCAGTTCTTA.

The V call is TRBV5-4, the J call TRBJ2-2, with no clear D. The V end was cut by 4 bases, the J end by 6 bases, with 22 bases between. The CDR3 has 17 residues. Looked up from germline, CDR1 is SGHNT and CDR2 is YYREEE (reference sequence). The CDR3 DNA reads TGTGCCAGCAGCCTGCGAAGATGGCTTGTAGATCCCGGGGAGCTGTTTTTT. Translation: CASSLRRWLVDPGELFF.

As to this clonotype: The CDR3 carries no conserved terminal phenylalanine or tryptophan, so it likely arises from a read error. CDR3 sequence (DNA): TGTGCCAGCAGTCACTCGTTGGGACAGGGCACTGAAGCTTTCTAT. Translated, it gives CASSHSLGQGTEAFY. The chain employs TRBV6-5 and TRBJ1-1; 9 nucleotides align to TRBD1. Looked up from germline, CDR1 is MNHEY and CDR2 is SVGAGI. The CDR3 has 15 amino acids.

A word on this clonotype: An end of the junction does not agree with germline; a read error may underlie this. The V and J genes are TRBV11-2 and TRBJ2-3; 11 bases fit TRBD2. Germline V gene data show CDR1 as SGHAT and CDR2 as FQNNGV. This CDR3 spans 15 amino acids. The CDR3 region is CASSSGLAVPDMQYF. CDR3 coding DNA: TGTGCCAGCAGTTCGGGACTAGCGGTACCAGATATGCAGTATTTT. Together with reference TRBV11-2 and TRBJ2-3, the CDR3 gives the full variable domain: EAGVAQSPRYKIIEKRQSVAFWCNPISGHATLYWYQQILGQGPKLLIQFQNNGVVDDSQLPKDRFSAERLKGVDSTLKIQPAKLEDSAVYLCASSSGLAVPDMQYFGPGTRLTVL.

On this clonotype itself: An end of the junction differs from the germline gene, which may be a read error. V usage is TRBV28 and J usage is TRBJ2-3, with 10 positions matching TRBD2. The CDR3 sequence is 16 residues long. The germline gives CDR1 MDHEN, CDR2 SYDVKM. The CDR3 loop reads CARSLAGVDPPDMQYF. In DNA, the CDR3 is TGTGCCCGCAGCCTAGCGGGAGTAGATCCGCCAGATATGCAGTATTTT.

This clonotype has more than one count but fewer than ten. This sequence joins TRBV2 and TRBJ2-3; D is ambiguous. CDR3 size: 14 residues. CDR1 SNHLY and CDR2 FYNNEI come from the germline V gene. V dropped 8 bases and J dropped 2 bases, with 14 bases sitting between them. The DNA for the CDR3 is TGTGCCAGCGTTGGAGCGTGGACCACAGATACGCAGTATTTT. This codes for CASVGAWTTDTQYF.

This clonotype was seen many times. The chain is built from TRBV12-3 or TRBV12-4 and TRBJ2-5; D unresolved. Between the trimmed V and J ends, which lost 3 bases and 4 bases, there was a span of 12 bases. The CDR3 runs to 14 residues. The CDR3 sequence: CASSFVSTGETQYF. The DNA of the CDR3 is TGTGCCAGCAGTTTCGTCTCTACCGGAGAGACCCAGTACTTC.

Comment on this clonotype: This could be a read error, since a much larger clone is one nucleotide away. CDR3 coding DNA: TGCGCCAGCAGGGGGGGAAATTTCGGCTCTGGGGCCAACATCCTGACTTTC. Its protein is CASRGGNFGSGANILTF. The chain carries TRBV5-1 and TRBJ2-6; perhaps TRBD2 as D (6 bases). The germline V gene has CDR1 SGHRS and CDR2 YFSETQ. This CDR3 contains 17 residues.

Of note for this clonotype: Mismatch with germline at one junction end may stem from a read error. V is TRBV6-6 and J is TRBJ2-7; TRBD1 aligns across 7 bases. The CDR3 spans 15 residues. Germline lookup yields CDR1 MNHNY and CDR2 SVGAGI (reference sequence). The chain's CDR3 is CASSYSGTALHEQCF. The CDR3 nucleotides read TGTGCCAGCAGTTACTCGGGGACAGCGCTCCACGAGCAGTGCTTC.

The CDR3 sequence is CASSPGLAGDYDEQFF. In DNA, the CDR3 is TGTGCCAGTAGCCCTGGGCTAGCGGGCGATTACGATGAGCAGTTCTTC. The chain carries TRBV11-2 and TRBJ2-1; 8 bases align to TRBD2. V dropped 9 bases and J dropped 8; count of bases not matched to a gene: 18. The CDR3 has 16 amino acids. Germline CDR1 is SGHAT and CDR2 is FQNNGV.

A note on this clonotype: Just one base apart from a much larger clone, this may be a read error. The chain links TRBV14 to TRBJ1-1; D unclear. The V and J ends lost 6 bases and 3 bases respectively, with 11 bases between them. Per the germline V gene, CDR1 is SGHDN and CDR2 is FVKESK. CDR3 size: 13 residues. CDR3 loop: CASSLAGDTEAFF. In DNA, the CDR3 is TGTGCCAGCAGTCTTGCCGGGGACACTGAAGCTTTCTTT.

This clonotype was detected a few times. This sequence may be a read error, since a much larger clone differs from it by one base. CDR3 in DNA: TGTACCAGCAGCCTGAACTATGGCTACACCTTC. Its protein is CTSSLNYGYTF. The chain carries TRBV12-3 or TRBV12-4 and TRBJ1-2; no reliable D call. This CDR3 has 11 amino acids.

The chain uses TRBV12-3 or TRBV12-4 and TRBJ2-3; D perhaps matches TRBD1 (6 bases). Trimming took 3 bases from V and 10 from J, leaving 20 bases between them. This CDR3 region has 15 residues. CDR3 in DNA: TGTGCCAGCAGTTTGAGGGGGTCCCGCACATATGCGCAGTATTTT. This sequence encodes CASSLRGSRTYAQYF.

As regards this clonotype: No conserved phenylalanine or tryptophan ends this CDR3, so it is likely a read error. V and J are TRBV11-2 and TRBJ2-3, with D uncertain. The germline V and J ends were trimmed by 1 base and 5 bases, with 10 bases remaining between them. This CDR3 comprises 14 residues. The V gene's germline CDR1 is SGHAT and CDR2 FQNNGV. CDR3 sequence (DNA): TGTGCCAGCAGCTTAGCGCGAGCAAGAGATACGCAGTATTTA. Its translation is CASSLARARDTQYL.

This clonotype was found a few times. One end of the junction fails to match germline, which may point to a read error. J is TRBJ2-2 and V is TRBV11-2, with D perhaps being TRBD1 or TRBD2 (5 bases each). The CDR3 covers 15 residues. Germline CDR1 SGHAT, CDR2 FQNNGV. CDR3 in amino acids: CASSSLDGQSGDLFF. The CDR3 nucleotides read TGTGCTAGCAGCTCCCTTGATGGGCAGTCCGGGGACCTGTTTTTT.

The sample holds many counts of this clonotype. The rearrangement links TRBV12-3 or TRBV12-4 to TRBJ2-2; TRBD2 agrees at 11 bases. The CDR3 covers 15 residues. Trimming cost V 6 bases and J 4 bases; bases outside gene matches: 4. Written as DNA, the CDR3 is TGTGCCAGCAGAAAACTAGCGGGAGTCACCGGGGAGCTGTTTTTT. Its translation: CASRKLAGVTGELFF.

In this sample, this clonotype turned up many times. The chain joins TRBV6-1 to TRBJ2-7, with 7 bases aligning to TRBD2. Germline V gives CDR1 MNHNS, CDR2 SASEGT. The CDR3 loop spans 14 amino acids. V shed 4 bases and J 8 bases; nucleotides not matched to a gene: 11. Written as DNA, the CDR3 is TGTGCCAGCAGTGCCATTTCTGGGAGGGAGAAGCAGTACTTC. The encoded protein is CASSAISGREKQYF.

Comment on this clonotype: The CDR3 carries no conserved terminal phenylalanine or tryptophan, so it likely arises from a read error. No DNA is shown, since the ends of the CDR3 on it are uncertain; the CDR3 is the one TCRdb lists. The V call is TRBV11-3, the J call TRBJ2-3. The CDR3 spans 12 residues, counting both ends. Germline V gene lookup returns CDR1 SGHNT and CDR2 YENEEA. The CDR3 sequence is CAGSLDADTQCS.